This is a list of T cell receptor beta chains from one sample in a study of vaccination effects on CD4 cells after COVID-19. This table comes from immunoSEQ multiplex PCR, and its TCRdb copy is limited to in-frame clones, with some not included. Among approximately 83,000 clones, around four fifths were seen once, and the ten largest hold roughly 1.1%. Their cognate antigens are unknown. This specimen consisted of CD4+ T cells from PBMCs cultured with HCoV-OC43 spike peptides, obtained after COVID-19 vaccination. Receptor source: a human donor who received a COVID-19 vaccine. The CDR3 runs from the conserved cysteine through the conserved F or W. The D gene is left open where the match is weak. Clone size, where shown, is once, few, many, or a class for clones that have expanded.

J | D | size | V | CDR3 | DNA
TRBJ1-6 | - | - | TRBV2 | CASSERVGNSPLHF | TGTGCCAGCAGTGAACGGGTGGGGAATTCACCCCTCCACTTT
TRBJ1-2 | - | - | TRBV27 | CASSLKGQTVLNYGYTF | TGTGCCAGCAGTTTGAAAGGACAGACCGTTTTAAACTATGGCTACACCTTC
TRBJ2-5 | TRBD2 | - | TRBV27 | CASSSSWGGGTETQYF | TGTGCCAGCAGTTCCTCGTGGGGCGGGGGAACAGAGACCCAGTACTTC
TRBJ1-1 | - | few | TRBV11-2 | CASSLDNVDDEAFF | TGTGCCAGCAGCTTAGATAACGTGGACGACGAAGCTTTCTTT
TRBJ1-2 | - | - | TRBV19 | CASSGTGGRVNGYTF | TGTGCCAGTAGTGGAACCGGGGGTCGGGTTAATGGCTACACCTTC
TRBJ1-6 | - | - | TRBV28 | CASSLSSDGGNSPLHF | TGTGCCAGCAGTTTATCATCGGATGGGGGAAATTCACCCCTCCACTTT
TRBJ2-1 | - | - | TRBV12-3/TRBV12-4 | CASSLANNEQFF | TGTGCCAGCAGTTTAGCCAACAATGAGCAGTTCTTC
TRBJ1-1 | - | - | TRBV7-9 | CASSFRLGTEAFF | TGTGCCAGCAGCTTTCGTCTCGGCACTGAAGCTTTCTTT
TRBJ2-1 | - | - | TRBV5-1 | CASSFGPRDVSYNEQFF | TGCGCCAGCAGCTTTGGCCCTCGGGACGTTTCCTACAATGAGCAGTTCTTC
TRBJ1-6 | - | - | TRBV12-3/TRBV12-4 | CASSLGTNSPLHF | TGTGCCAGCAGCCTGGGGACTAATTCACCCCTCCACTTT
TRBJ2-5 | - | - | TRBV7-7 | CASSPGGQKQETQYF | TGTGCCAGCAGCCCCGGAGGACAGAAGCAAGAGACCCAGTACTTC
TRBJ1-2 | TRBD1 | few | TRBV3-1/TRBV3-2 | CASSASETGEVYGYTF | TGTGCCAGCAGCGCTTCCGAGACAGGGGAGGTCTATGGCTACACCTTC
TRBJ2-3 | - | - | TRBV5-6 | CASSSGRPDTQYF | TGTGCCAGCAGCTCGGGCCGCCCAGATACGCAGTATTTT
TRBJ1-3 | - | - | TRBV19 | CASSRGRSGNTIYF | TGTGCCAGTAGTAGAGGACGCTCTGGAAACACCATATATTTT
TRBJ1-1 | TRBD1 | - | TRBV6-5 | CASSSDRRTEAFF | TGTGCCAGCAGCTCGGACAGGCGCACTGAAGCTTTCTTT
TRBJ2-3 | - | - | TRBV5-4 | CASTGARVSTDTQYF | TGTGCCAGCACAGGGGCGCGCGTGAGCACAGATACGCAGTATTTT
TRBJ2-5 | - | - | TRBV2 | CASTIDGAAGTQYF | TGTGCCAGCACCATCGACGGCGCGGCAGGAACCCAGTACTTC
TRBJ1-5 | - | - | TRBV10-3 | CAISEDSESAQHF | TGTGCCATCAGTGAGGACAGTGAGTCGGCCCAGCATTTT
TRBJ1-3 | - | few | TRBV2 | CASSADISSGNTIYF | TGTGCCAGCAGCGCCGACATCAGCTCTGGAAACACCATATATTTT
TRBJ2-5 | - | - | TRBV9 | CASSDKLGGRETQYF | TGTGCCAGCAGCGACAAATTGGGGGGACGGGAGACCCAGTACTTC
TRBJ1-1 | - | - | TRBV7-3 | CASSLHPITGTITGTEAFF | TGTGCCAGCAGCCTCCATCCGATAACGGGGACCATAACTGGAACTGAAGCTTTCTTT
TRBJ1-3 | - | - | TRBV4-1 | CASSSGRLNSGNTIYF | TGCGCCAGCAGCAGCGGTCGGCTGAACTCTGGAAACACCATATATTTT
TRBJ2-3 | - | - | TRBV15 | CATRSLSSTDTQYF | TGTGCCACCCGCTCCTTGTCTAGCACAGATACGCAGTATTTT
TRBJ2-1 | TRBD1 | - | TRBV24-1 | CATSEGRGNNEQFF | TGTGCCACCAGTGAGGGCAGGGGGAATAATGAGCAGTTCTTC
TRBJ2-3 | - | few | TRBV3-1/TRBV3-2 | CASSQGSGPLSTDTQYF | TGTGCCAGCAGCCAAGGGTCAGGCCCCCTTAGCACAGATACGCAGTATTTT
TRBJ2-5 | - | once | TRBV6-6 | CASTRRGTEQETQYF | TGTGCCAGCACCCGGAGGGGGACAGAGCAAGAGACCCAGTACTTC
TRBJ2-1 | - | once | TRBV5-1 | CASSLGQASYNEQFF | TGCGCCAGCAGCTTGGGGCAGGCATCCTACAATGAGCAGTTCTTC
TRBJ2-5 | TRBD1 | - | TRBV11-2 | CASSPNRGETQYF | TGTGCCAGCAGCCCAAACAGGGGGGAGACCCAGTACTTC
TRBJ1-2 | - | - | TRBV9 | CASSVTASGYTF | TGTGCCAGCAGCGTAACGGCCTCCGGCTACACCTTC
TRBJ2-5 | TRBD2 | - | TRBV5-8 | CASSLAGTSGRETQYF | TGTGCCAGCAGCTTGGCCGGGACTAGCGGCAGAGAGACCCAGTACTTC
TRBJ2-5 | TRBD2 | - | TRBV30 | CAWSVPSGGEETQYF | TGTGCCTGGAGTGTCCCTAGCGGGGGGGAAGAGACCCAGTACTTC
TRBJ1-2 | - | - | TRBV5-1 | CASSLADVGGYTF | TGCGCCAGCAGCTTGGCCGACGTCGGAGGCTACACCTTC
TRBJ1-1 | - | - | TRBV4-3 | CASSHRAAGAEAFF | TGCGCCAGCAGCCATCGAGCCGCGGGCGCTGAAGCTTTCTTT
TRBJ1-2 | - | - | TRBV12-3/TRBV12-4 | CASSSTGYYGYTF | TGTGCCAGCAGTTCAACAGGGTACTATGGCTACACCTTC
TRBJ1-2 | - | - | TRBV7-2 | CASSLDLRDDRYTF | TGTGCCAGCAGCTTAGATCTAAGGGACGATCGCTACACCTTC
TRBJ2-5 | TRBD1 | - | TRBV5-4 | CASSLVGTGETQYF | TGTGCCAGCAGCTTGGTAGGGACAGGGGAGACCCAGTACTTC
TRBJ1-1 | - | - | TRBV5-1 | CASSLEGLNTEAFF | TGCGCCAGCAGCTTGGAAGGGTTGAACACTGAAGCTTTCTTT
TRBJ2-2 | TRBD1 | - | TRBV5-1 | CASSPRDRNTGELFF | TGCGCCAGCAGCCCCCGGGACAGAAACACCGGGGAGCTGTTTTTT
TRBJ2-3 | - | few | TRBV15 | CATSRVSVSTDTQYF | TGTGCCACCAGCAGAGTTTCCGTAAGCACAGATACGCAGTATTTT
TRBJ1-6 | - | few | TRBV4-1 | CASSQASGVPLHF | TGCGCCAGCAGCCAAGCGTCAGGAGTACCCCTCCACTTT
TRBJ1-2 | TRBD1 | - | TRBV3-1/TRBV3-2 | CASSTQGVAAGYTF | TGTGCCAGCAGCACACAGGGGGTAGCGGCTGGCTACACCTTC
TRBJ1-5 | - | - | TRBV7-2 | CASSFFPGTLNQPQHF | TGTGCCAGCAGCTTTTTCCCGGGAACCCTCAATCAGCCCCAGCATTTT
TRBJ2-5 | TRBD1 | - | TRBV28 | CASSLKWARDRGQETQYF | TGTGCCAGCAGTTTGAAGTGGGCGAGGGACAGGGGGCAAGAGACCCAGTACTTC